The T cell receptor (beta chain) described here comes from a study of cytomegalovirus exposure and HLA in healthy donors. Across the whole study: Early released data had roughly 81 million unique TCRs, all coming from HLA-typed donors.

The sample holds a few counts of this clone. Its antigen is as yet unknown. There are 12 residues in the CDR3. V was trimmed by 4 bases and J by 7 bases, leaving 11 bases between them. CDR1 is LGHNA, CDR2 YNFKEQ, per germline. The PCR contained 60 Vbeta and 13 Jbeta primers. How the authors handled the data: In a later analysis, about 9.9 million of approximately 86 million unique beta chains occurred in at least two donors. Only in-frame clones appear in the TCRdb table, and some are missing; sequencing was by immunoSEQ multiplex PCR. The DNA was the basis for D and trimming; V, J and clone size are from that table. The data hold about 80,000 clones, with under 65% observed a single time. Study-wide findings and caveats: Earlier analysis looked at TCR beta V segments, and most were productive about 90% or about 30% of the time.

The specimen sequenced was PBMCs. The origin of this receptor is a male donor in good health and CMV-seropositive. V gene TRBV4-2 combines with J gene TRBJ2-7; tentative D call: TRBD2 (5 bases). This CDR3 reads CASSPTTGEQYF. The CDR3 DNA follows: TGTGCCAGCAGCCCAACTACGGGGGAGCAGTACTTC.